These T cell receptor beta chains were read from a single sample in a study of T cells in Graves' hyperthyroidism and ophthalmopathy. One entry per CDR3 protein, called by TCRdb with MiXCR from the multiplex PCR reads. The sample comprises 600,000 to 750,000 distinct CDR3 sequences, approximately 15% of which are singletons, and around 16% rests with the top ten. Sequences were obtained from blood. The receptors come from a man aged 50 to 60 with Graves' hyperthyroidism. Each CDR3 is given with its conserved first and last residue. The D gene is left open where the match is weak. Some rows mark clone size as missing; the rest say once, few, many or name a class of expanded clone.

j_call | v_call | d_call | clone_size | cdr3_nt | cdr3_aa
TRBJ2-7 | TRBV5-1 | TRBD2 | . | TGCGCCAGCAGCTTCGAAGCGGGAGACTCCTCCTACGAGCAGTACTTC | CASSFEAGDSSYEQYF
TRBJ2-1 | TRBV19 | TRBD2 | few | TGTGCCAGTAGTATAAGCGGCCTAGCGGGAGAGGGTGGTGAGCAGTTCTTC | CASSISGLAGEGGEQFF
TRBJ2-2 | TRBV7-2 | . | . | TGTGCCAGCAGCTTAGCCGGGAGCCCCGGGGAGCTGTTTTTT | CASSLAGSPGELFF
TRBJ1-5 | TRBV12-5 | . | . | TGTGCTAGTGGTTTGGGCATATTCGATCCTAGCAATCAGCCCCAGCATTTT | CASGLGIFDPSNQPQHF
TRBJ2-7 | TRBV4-1 | . | . | TGCGCCAACAGCCAACCCCAGGGGCGCGAGCAGTACTTC | CANSQPQGREQYF
TRBJ2-7 | TRBV6-1 | TRBD2 | . | TGTGCCAGCAGCCTCCCCGGGACTAGCGTCGACGAGCAGTACTTC | CASSLPGTSVDEQYF
TRBJ2-2 | TRBV29-1 | TRBD1 | many | TGCAGCGTTCGCAGGGGGCTTCTGAACACCGGGGAGCTGTTTTTT | CSVRRGLLNTGELFF
TRBJ2-1 | TRBV6-2/TRBV6-3 | TRBD1 | . | TGTGCCAGCAGTACAGAAAGGACAGGGGGCGCAAGGAATGAGCAGTTCTTC | CASSTERTGGARNEQFF
TRBJ1-2 | TRBV28 | . | few | TGTGCCAGCAGCTCCACTTGGGGGGGCTATGGCTACACCTTC | CASSSTWGGYGYTF
TRBJ1-5 | TRBV27 | . | . | TGTGCCAGCGGATTTAGCAATCAGCCCCAGCATTTT | CASGFSNQPQHF
TRBJ1-2 | TRBV10-2 | . | many | TGCGCCAGCAGTGATGGCAGCCAGAACTATGGCTACACCTTC | CASSDGSQNYGYTF
TRBJ2-2 | TRBV13 | . | few | TGTGCCAGCAGCTTGGTAGCGGCGAACACCGGGGAGCTGTTTTTT | CASSLVAANTGELFF
TRBJ2-2 | TRBV3-1 | TRBD1 | . | TGTGCCAGCATCCACAGGGGCACCGGGGAGCTGTTTTTT | CASIHRGTGELFF
TRBJ2-7 | TRBV11-2 | TRBD2 | many | TGTGCCAGCAGGGGACTAGCGGGAGGGTTGACCTACGAGCAGTACTTC | CASRGLAGGLTYEQYF
TRBJ1-6 | TRBV27 | . | many | TGTGCCAGCAGTTTGGAGACTGCTTTTAATTCACCCCTCCACTTT | CASSLETAFNSPLHF